The clone carrying this T cell receptor (beta chain) was found a few times. The target antigen is unknown. The data belong to a study of T-cell reconstitution after alpha-beta-depleted transplantation in children. General study findings and limits: At one year after transplant, newly produced T cells mostly accounted for T-cell counts and diversity.

Using unique molecular identifiers, the investigators prepared the TCRbeta library. Using its own MiXCR run on the PCR reads, TCRdb lists one record per CDR3 protein. The sample lists about 130,000 distinct CDR3 sequences, about 9.6% occurring once. The CDR3 loop spans 12 amino acids. V lost 8 bases and J 6 bases, leaving 11 bases between the germline ends. Germline V gene sequence: CDR1 MNHEY, CDR2 SVGEGT. Material: PBMCs, mostly from graft donor cells, obtained 180 days after TCRalphabeta/CD19-depleted stem cell transplant. The receptor was derived from a girl under three years old who had a stem cell transplant for combined immunodeficiency, so the T cells may come from the graft donor. V is TRBV6-2 or TRBV6-3 and J is TRBJ2-4; D is uncertain. CDR3 sequence: CASGLFGNIQYF. The CDR3 coding sequence is TGTGCCAGCGGGCTTTTCGGAAACATTCAGTACTTC.